This T cell receptor beta chain was documented in a study of T cell repertoires in cytomegalovirus infection. One entry per CDR3 protein, called by TCRdb with MiXCR from the reads. This repertoire shows approximately 170,000 distinct CDR3 sequences, roughly 15% found once; its top ten account for under 20%. The TCR originated in a human donor in good health (CMV status not recorded). Some clones in this sample may be carry-over from other donors' samples. Sequenced material: CD8+ T cells from PBMCs.

This CDR3 is CASSAMGPHQPQHF. CDR3 DNA sequence: TGTGCCAGCAGTGCAATGGGCCCCCATCAGCCCCAGCATTTT. The V and J genes are TRBV25-1 and TRBJ1-5; D unclear. Germline CDR1 is MGHDK and CDR2 is SYGVNS. This CDR3 spans 14 amino acids. Trimming pared 4 bases from V and 5 bases from J, leaving 12 bases between. Complete variable domain (other parts from reference TRBV25-1 and TRBJ1-5): EADIYQTPRYLVIGTGKKITLECSQTMGHDKMYWYQQDPGMELHLIHYSYGVNSTEKGDLSSESTVSRIRTEHFPLTLESARPSHTSQYLCASSAMGPHQPQHFGDGTRLSIL.